The 21 T cell receptor beta chains in this list originate from one sample, sequenced in a study of T cells in localized non-small cell lung cancer. Repertoires were generated with immunoSEQ multiplex PCR, while TCRdb's copy carries only in-frame clones and drops some. The table lists 15,000 to 20,000 clones, roughly four fifths of them singletons. Sequenced material: peripheral blood, taken before any cancer treatment. Receptors originate from a male donor at least 60 years old with stage I lung adenocarcinoma.

This clone was seen a single time. V usage is TRBV9 and J usage is TRBJ1-2; no clear D gene. CDR1 is SGDLS, CDR2 YYNGEE, per germline. The CDR3 spans 12 residues. Trimming cost V 0 bases and J 4 bases, with 4 bases left between them. The CDR3 here is CASSVEPYGYTF. CDR3 sequence (DNA): TGTGCCAGCAGCGTAGAGCCCTATGGCTACACCTTC. Full variable domain (rest looked up from reference TRBV9 and TRBJ1-2): DSGVTQTPKHLITATGQRVTLRCSPRSGDLSVYWYQQSLDQGLQFLIQYYNGEERAKGNILERFSAQQFPDLHSELNLSSLELGDSALYFCASSVEPYGYTFGSGTRLTVV.

The chain couples TRBV6-6 to TRBJ2-5; TRBD1 agrees at 9 bases. This CDR3 spans 13 amino acids. V was pared by 7 bases and J by 5 bases, with 5 bases of the junction left unmatched. Per the germline V gene, CDR1 is MNHNY and CDR2 is SVGAGI (reference sequence). The CDR3 DNA reads as TGTGCCAGCATTCCGACAGGGGGTGAGACCCAGTACTTC. Its protein product is CASIPTGGETQYF.

The CDR3: CSVEGADPSSYNEQFF. In DNA form, the CDR3 reads TGCAGCGTTGAAGGGGCGGACCCGTCCTCCTACAATGAGCAGTTCTTC. The genes are TRBV29-1 and TRBJ2-1; D is undetermined. The CDR3 is made up of 16 amino acids. Germline CDR1 reads SQVTM; CDR2 reads ANQGSEA. Trimming left V 1 base short and J 0 bases short, with 13 bases between.

There are a few counts of this clone. The V call is TRBV18, the J call TRBJ2-1; perhaps TRBD1 as D (5 bases). The V and J ends lost 3 bases and 9 bases respectively, with 12 bases between them. The CDR3 contains 13 residues. CDR1 KGHSH and CDR2 LQKENI come from the germline V gene. The CDR3 coding sequence is TGTGCCAGCTCACCGGGGCCAGCGAGTGAGCAGTTCTTC. This gives the protein CASSPGPASEQFF.

The chain recombines TRBV11-2 with TRBJ2-6; D gene uncertain. Germline assignment: CDR1 SGHAT and CDR2 FQNNGV. The length of the CDR3 is 16 residues. V lost 5 bases and J lost 1, with 12 bases in between. The CDR3 loop reads CASSLRSVSGANVLTF. CDR3 in DNA: TGTGCCAGCAGCCTGAGGTCGGTGTCTGGGGCCAACGTCCTGACTTTC.

The chain carries TRBV5-4 and TRBJ2-2, with D possibly matching TRBD2 (5 bases). V was clipped by 2 bases and J by 3 bases, with 14 bases between them. The CDR3 consists of 16 residues. Germline values: CDR1 SGHNT, CDR2 YYREEE (reference sequence). The CDR3 reads CASSFAPSTDTGELFF. The CDR3, as DNA: TGTGCCAGCAGCTTTGCCCCTAGCACTGACACCGGGGAGCTGTTTTTT.

V is TRBV9 and J is TRBJ1-1; a weak D match, TRBD1 (5 bases). The V and J ends lost 0 bases and 4 bases respectively, with 10 bases between them. The CDR3 covers 14 residues. Germline values: CDR1 SGDLS, CDR2 YYNGEE. CDR3 region: CASSVVQGFTEAFF. The CDR3 DNA reads TGTGCCAGCAGCGTAGTTCAGGGCTTCACTGAAGCTTTCTTT.

The chain links TRBV11-2 to TRBJ1-3; D might be TRBD1 (6 bases). Looked up from germline, CDR1 is SGHAT and CDR2 is FQNNGV. The V end lost 0 bases, the J end lost 6 bases, and 15 bases lay between the germline ends. This CDR3 region has 16 residues. The CDR3 DNA reads TGTGCCAGCAGCTTAGAAGGTGGACAGAGTTCAAACACCATATATTTT. It yields the protein CASSLEGGQSSNTIYF. Combining the CDR3 with reference TRBV11-2 and TRBJ1-3 gives the whole variable domain EAGVAQSPRYKIIEKRQSVAFWCNPISGHATLYWYQQILGQGPKLLIQFQNNGVVDDSQLPKDRFSAERLKGVDSTLKIQPAKLEDSAVYLCASSLEGGQSSNTIYFGEGSWLTVV.

V is TRBV2 and J is TRBJ2-2; D not resolved. CDR3 length equals 15 residues. Trimming pared 5 bases from V and 0 bases from J, leaving 10 bases between. Per germline, CDR1 SNHLY and CDR2 FYNNEI. The CDR3 protein is CASSYIGSNTGELFF. CDR3 nucleotides: TGTGCCAGCAGTTATATTGGTTCGAACACCGGGGAGCTGTTTTTT.

The V call is TRBV7-2, the J call TRBJ2-3; 7 positions match TRBD2. V gave up 0 bases and J gave up 1 base; unmatched junction bases: 4. Germline V gene lookup returns CDR1 SGHTA and CDR2 FQGNSA. This CDR3 contains 16 residues. This CDR3 is CASSLADAGGTDTQYF. The CDR3 bases are TGTGCCAGCAGCTTAGCGGATGCGGGGGGCACAGATACGCAGTATTTT.

The chain uses TRBV9 and TRBJ2-1, with TRBD1 matching 9 bases. After removal of 2 bases from V and 8 bases from J, the junction contained 5 bases not matched to a gene. Germline V gene data show CDR1 as SGDLS and CDR2 as YYNGEE. The CDR3 extends over 14 amino acids. The CDR3 protein is CASSVGTGLDEQFF. Written as DNA, the CDR3 is TGTGCCAGCAGCGTCGGGACAGGGCTAGATGAGCAGTTCTTC. Based on the CDR3 plus reference TRBV9 and TRBJ2-1, the full variable domain is DSGVTQTPKHLITATGQRVTLRCSPRSGDLSVYWYQQSLDQGLQFLIQYYNGEERAKGNILERFSAQQFPDLHSELNLSSLELGDSALYFCASSVGTGLDEQFFGPGTRLTVL.

This clone was seen a single time. This chain joins TRBV11-3 and TRBJ2-5; tentative D call: TRBD1 (6 bases). V lost 5 bases and J lost 2, with 9 bases in between. Germline CDR1 SGHNT, CDR2 YENEEA. The CDR3 is made up of 13 amino acids. CDR3 amino acids: CASSPGQQETQYF. DNA for the CDR3: TGTGCCAGCAGCCCCGGACAGCAAGAGACCCAGTACTTC.

The chain uses TRBV30 and TRBJ2-3; D remains unclear. The V gene's germline CDR1 is GTSNPN and CDR2 SVGIG (reference sequence). The ends were cut back, 3 bases at V and 2 bases at J, with 18 bases in the middle. The CDR3 is 16 residues long. Written as DNA, the CDR3 is TGTGCCTGGAGCGGACCCGGGCCCACAGCCACAGATACGCAGTATTTT. This translates into CAWSGPGPTATDTQYF. The variable domain in full, with the rest retrieved from reference TRBV30 and TRBJ2-3, is SQTIHQWPATLVQPVGSPLSLECTVEGTSNPNLYWYRQAAGRGLQLLFYSVGIGQISSEVPQNLSASRPQDRQFILSSKKLLLSDSGFYLCAWSGPGPTATDTQYFGPGTRLTVL.

The rearrangement links TRBV11-2 to TRBJ2-3, with D perhaps matching TRBD1 (5 bases). Germline V gene lookup returns CDR1 SGHAT and CDR2 FQNNGV. This CDR3 comprises 13 residues. V lost 1 base and J 4 bases, leaving 6 bases between the germline ends. The CDR3 spells CASSLGGADTQYF. The CDR3 bases are TGTGCCAGCAGCTTAGGGGGCGCAGATACGCAGTATTTT. The entire variable domain, with the rest obtained from reference TRBV11-2 and TRBJ2-3, is as follows: EAGVAQSPRYKIIEKRQSVAFWCNPISGHATLYWYQQILGQGPKLLIQFQNNGVVDDSQLPKDRFSAERLKGVDSTLKIQPAKLEDSAVYLCASSLGGADTQYFGPGTRLTVL.

J is TRBJ1-2 and V is TRBV7-8; D is undetermined. Trimming took off 2 bases at V and 1 base at J, with 11 bases between the two ends. CDR1 and CDR2 (germline): SGHVS, FQNEAQ. The CDR3 has 15 residues. In nucleotides, the CDR3 is TGTGCCAGCAGCTTATTTGGCAGGCATAACTATGGCTACACCTTC. Protein: CASSLFGRHNYGYTF.

A few counts support this clone. This chain uses TRBV19 with TRBJ2-2; no firm D call. The CDR3 consists of 13 residues. CDR1 and CDR2 (germline): LNHDA, SQIVND (reference sequence). Trimming removed 4 bases from V and 3 bases from J, with 6 bases in between. The CDR3 sequence is CASSKTYTGELFF. The CDR3 nucleotides read TGTGCCAGTAGTAAGACATACACCGGGGAGCTGTTTTTT.

The chain uses TRBV7-8 and TRBJ1-4; D gene unclear. This CDR3 spans 13 amino acids. Trimming pared 2 bases from V and 7 bases from J, leaving 8 bases between. CDR1 is SGHVS and CDR2 is FQNEAQ in the germline V gene. CDR3 region: CASSLLGGEKLFF. In nucleotides, the CDR3 is TGTGCCAGCAGCTTACTCGGAGGTGAAAAACTGTTTTTT.

This sequence joins TRBV6-1 and TRBJ2-1, with unresolved D. V gave up 3 bases and J gave up 2 bases, with 8 bases separating them. Germline V gene lookup returns CDR1 MNHNS and CDR2 SASEGT. The CDR3 covers 14 residues. The CDR3 spells CASSEGVAYNEQFF. The CDR3 region has the DNA TGTGCCAGCAGTGAGGGCGTTGCCTACAATGAGCAGTTCTTC.

The chain recombines TRBV2 with TRBJ1-1; the match to TRBD1 covers 10 bases. With V trimmed by 7 bases and J by 5 bases, 7 bases remained unmatched. The CDR3 has 14 residues. Per germline, CDR1 SNHLY and CDR2 FYNNEI. The CDR3 DNA sequence: TGTGCCAGCACCCTTGGACAGGGGGGAACTGAAGCTTTCTTT. Translation gives CASTLGQGGTEAFF.

The rearrangement links TRBV14 to TRBJ1-4, with D tentatively TRBD1 (5 bases). Germline V lookup: CDR1 SGHDN, CDR2 FVKESK. Between the trimmed V and J ends, which lost 1 base and 5 bases, there was a span of 23 bases. This CDR3 has 19 amino acids. CDR3 amino acids: CASSQVKLNSRDPNEKLFF. The CDR3 nucleotides are TGTGCCAGCAGCCAAGTAAAGCTCAACTCCAGGGATCCGAATGAAAAACTGTTTTTT.

The CDR3 DNA is TGTGCCACCAGCGTACGGGGGGATGAGCAGTTCTTC. This gives the protein CATSVRGDEQFF. The genes are TRBV15 and TRBJ2-1; 7 bases are a match to TRBD2. The CDR3 length is 12 residues. V lost 5 bases and J lost 8; bases outside the gene matches: 3. From germline, CDR1 is LNHNV and CDR2 YYDKDF (reference sequence). Drawing the rest from reference TRBV15 and TRBJ2-1, the complete variable domain is DAMVIQNPRYQVTQFGKPVTLSCSQTLNHNVMYWYQQKSSQAPKLLFHYYDKDFNNEADTPDNFQSRRPNTSFCFLDIRSPGLGDTAMYLCATSVRGDEQFFGPGTRLTVL.